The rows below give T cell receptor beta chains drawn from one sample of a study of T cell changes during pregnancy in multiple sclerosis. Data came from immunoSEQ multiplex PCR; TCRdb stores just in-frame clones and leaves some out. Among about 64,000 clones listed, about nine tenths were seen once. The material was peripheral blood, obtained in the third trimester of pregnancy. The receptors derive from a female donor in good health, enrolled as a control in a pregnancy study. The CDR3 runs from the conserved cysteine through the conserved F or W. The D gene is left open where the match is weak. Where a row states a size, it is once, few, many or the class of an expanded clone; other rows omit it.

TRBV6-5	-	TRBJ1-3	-	CASSYSRASSGNTIYF	TGTGCCAGCAGTTACTCGAGGGCGAGCTCTGGAAACACCATATATTTT
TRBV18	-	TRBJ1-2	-	CASSPPSPVYGYTF	TGTGCCAGCTCCCCCCCGAGTCCCGTCTATGGCTACACCTTC
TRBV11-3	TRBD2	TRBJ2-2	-	CASRIGGGNTGELFF	TGTGCCAGCAGGATAGGCGGGGGGAACACCGGGGAGCTGTTTTTT
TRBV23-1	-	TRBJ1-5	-	CASSQSGEQNGNQPQHF	TGCGCCAGCAGTCAATCAGGGGAACAGAATGGCAATCAGCCCCAGCATTTT
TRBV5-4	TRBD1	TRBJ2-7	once	CASSSNPGTADYEQYF	TGTGCCAGCAGCTCCAACCCCGGGACAGCTGACTACGAGCAGTACTTC
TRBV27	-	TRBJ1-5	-	CASSFIQPGGTLGSNQPQHF	TGTGCCAGCAGTTTTATCCAACCTGGCGGGACCCTCGGGAGCAATCAGCCCCAGCATTTT
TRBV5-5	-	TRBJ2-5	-	CASSTGTLRLEETQYF	TGTGCCAGCAGTACCGGGACACTACGATTGGAAGAGACCCAGTACTTC
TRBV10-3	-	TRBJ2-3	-	CAIGEITDTQYF	TGTGCCATCGGGGAGATCACAGATACGCAGTATTTT
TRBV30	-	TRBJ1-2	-	CAWSVSDPGGYTF	TGTGCCTGGAGTGTATCCGACCCGGGGGGCTACACCTTC
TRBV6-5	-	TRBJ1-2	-	CVSSDDSYGYTF	TGTGTCAGCAGCGACGACAGCTATGGCTACACCTTC
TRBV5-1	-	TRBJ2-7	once	CASSLASATPGNGFAYEQYF	TGCGCCAGCAGCTTGGCTTCTGCCACACCGGGGAATGGTTTCGCCTACGAGCAGTACTTC
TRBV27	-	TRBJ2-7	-	CASSPPPRPGYEQYF	TGTGCCAGCAGTCCTCCCCCCCGGCCAGGGTACGAGCAGTACTTC
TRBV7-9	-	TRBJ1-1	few	CASSLAGGVPRAFF	TGTGCCAGCAGCTTAGCGGGGGGGGTCCCGAGAGCTTTCTTT
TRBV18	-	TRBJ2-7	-	CASSPPGDYEQYF	TGTGCCAGCTCACCCCCGGGAGACTACGAGCAGTACTTC
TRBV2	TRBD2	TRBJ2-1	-	CASRASGPYNEQFF	TGTGCCAGCAGGGCTAGCGGGCCCTACAATGAGCAGTTCTTC
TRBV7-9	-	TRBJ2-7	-	CASSFLQGNEQYF	TGTGCCAGCAGCTTTCTCCAGGGTAACGAGCAGTACTTC
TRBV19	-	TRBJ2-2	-	CASSPDTLFTGELFF	TGTGCCAGTAGCCCGGACACTCTTTTTACCGGGGAGCTGTTTTTT
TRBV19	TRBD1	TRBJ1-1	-	CASRRQGAGSTEAFF	TGTGCCAGTAGACGACAGGGGGCGGGTAGCACTGAAGCTTTCTTT
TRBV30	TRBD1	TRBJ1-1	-	CAWDRVGNTEAFF	TGTGCCTGGGACAGGGTGGGGAACACTGAAGCTTTCTTT
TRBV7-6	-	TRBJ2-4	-	CASSPTGLKNIQYF	TGTGCCAGCAGCCCTACGGGACTTAAAAACATTCAGTACTTC
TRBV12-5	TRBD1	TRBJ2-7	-	CASGSDRVGEQYF	TGTGCTAGTGGTTCGGACAGGGTGGGCGAGCAGTACTTC
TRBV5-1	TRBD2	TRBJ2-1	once	CASSFSGGSYNEQFF	TGCGCCAGCAGTTTTAGCGGGGGGTCCTACAATGAGCAGTTCTTC
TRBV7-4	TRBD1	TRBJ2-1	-	CASSSTTPPGQGADNEQFF	TGTGCCAGCAGCTCTACCACTCCACCGGGACAGGGGGCAGACAATGAGCAGTTCTTC
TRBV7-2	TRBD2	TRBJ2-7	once	CASSLAGTSAYEQYF	TGTGCCAGCAGCCTCGCCGGGACTAGCGCTTACGAGCAGTACTTC
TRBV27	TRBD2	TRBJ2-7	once	CASSLAFGPPGLAGYEQYF	TGTGCCAGCAGTTTAGCGTTTGGGCCCCCGGGACTAGCGGGCTACGAGCAGTACTTC
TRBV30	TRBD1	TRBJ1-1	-	CACHRGTTEAFF	TGTGCCTGTCACAGGGGTACGACTGAAGCTTTCTTT
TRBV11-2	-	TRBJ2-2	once	CASSARLSFGNTGELFF	TGTGCCAGCAGCGCACGACTTAGCTTCGGAAACACCGGGGAGCTGTTTTTT
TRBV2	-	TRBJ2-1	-	CASRGWDNEQFF	TGTGCCAGCAGGGGCTGGGACAATGAGCAGTTCTTC
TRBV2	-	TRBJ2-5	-	CASSARETQYF	TGTGCCAGCAGTGCCCGAGAGACCCAGTACTTC
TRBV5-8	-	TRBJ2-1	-	CASSGGWRRSTNEQFF	TGTGCCAGCAGCGGGGGGTGGAGGAGGAGCACTAATGAGCAGTTCTTC
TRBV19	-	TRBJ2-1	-	CASSGGRSGGEQFF	TGTGCCAGTAGTGGGGGCCGCAGTGGGGGTGAGCAGTTCTTC
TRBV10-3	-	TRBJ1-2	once	CAISAGVGVKVTNNYGYTF	TGTGCCATCAGTGCAGGAGTCGGGGTTAAGGTGACCAATAACTATGGCTACACCTTC
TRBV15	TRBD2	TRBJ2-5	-	CATSRDRERGAQETQYF	TGTGCCACCAGCAGAGATCGCGAGCGGGGGGCCCAAGAGACCCAGTACTTC
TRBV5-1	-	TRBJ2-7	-	CASSLALFGQADYEQYF	TGCGCCAGCAGCTTGGCATTATTTGGGCAGGCCGACTACGAGCAGTACTTC
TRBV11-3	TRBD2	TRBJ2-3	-	CASSSGVLGLATDTQYF	TGTGCCAGCAGCTCAGGGGTTTTAGGACTAGCGACAGATACGCAGTATTTT
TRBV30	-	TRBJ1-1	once	CAWKNSLNTEAFF	TGTGCCTGGAAGAACAGCTTGAACACTGAAGCTTTCTTT
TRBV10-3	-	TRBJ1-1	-	CAIMAARGAEAFF	TGTGCCATCATGGCCGCTAGGGGCGCTGAAGCTTTCTTT
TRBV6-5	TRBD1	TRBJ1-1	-	CASRRQGASNTEAFF	TGTGCCAGCAGAAGACAGGGGGCCTCGAACACTGAAGCTTTCTTT
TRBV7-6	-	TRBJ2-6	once	CASSPYQGTGSGANVLTF	TGTGCCAGCAGCCCGTATCAGGGAACAGGCTCTGGGGCCAACGTCCTGACTTTC
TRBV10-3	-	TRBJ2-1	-	CAISENGEQFF	TGTGCCATCAGTGAGAACGGTGAGCAGTTCTTC
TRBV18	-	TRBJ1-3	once	CASSVRGTFSGNTIYF	TGTGCCAGCTCCGTCCGGGGGACCTTCTCTGGAAACACCATATATTTT
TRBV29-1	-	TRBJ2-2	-	CSVDLTGFANTGELFF	TGCAGCGTTGATTTAACGGGGTTCGCGAACACCGGGGAGCTGTTTTTT
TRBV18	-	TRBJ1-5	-	CASSPRDYSNQPQHF	TGTGCCAGCTCACCACGGGACTATAGCAATCAGCCCCAGCATTTT
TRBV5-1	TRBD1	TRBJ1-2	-	CASSFLRDSGHYGYTF	TGCGCCAGCAGCTTCCTCCGGGACAGTGGGCACTATGGCTACACCTTC
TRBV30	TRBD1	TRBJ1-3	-	CAWKLKTGGSGNTIYF	TGTGCCTGGAAACTAAAGACAGGGGGCTCTGGAAACACCATATATTTT
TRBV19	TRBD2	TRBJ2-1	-	CASSPLAGGPSEQFF	TGTGCCAGTAGTCCATTAGCGGGAGGGCCAAGTGAGCAGTTCTTC
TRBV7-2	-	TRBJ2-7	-	CASSLEGLSSYEQYF	TGTGCCAGCAGCTTAGAGGGACTTAGCTCCTACGAGCAGTACTTC
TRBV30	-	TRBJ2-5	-	CAWSPGVLQETQYF	TGTGCCTGGAGCCCGGGGGTTTTACAAGAGACCCAGTACTTC
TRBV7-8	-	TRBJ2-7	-	CASSSRVGGSYEQYF	TGTGCCAGCAGCTCTCGGGTAGGGGGCTCCTACGAGCAGTACTTC
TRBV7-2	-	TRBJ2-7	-	CASSITYEQYF	TGTGCCAGCAGCATCACCTACGAGCAGTACTTC
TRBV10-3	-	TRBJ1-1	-	CAISESAGQTEAFF	TGTGCCATCAGTGAGTCGGCAGGGCAGACTGAAGCTTTCTTT
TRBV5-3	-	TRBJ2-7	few	CARSSVCGYEQYF	TGTGCCAGAAGCTCGGTTTGTGGCTACGAGCAGTACTTC
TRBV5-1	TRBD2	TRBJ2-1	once	CASRTGLAGDEQFF	TGCGCCAGCAGGACTGGACTAGCGGGAGATGAGCAGTTCTTC
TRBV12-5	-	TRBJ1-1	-	CASVPGGSTEAFF	TGTGCTAGTGTTCCGGGGGGGAGCACTGAAGCTTTCTTT
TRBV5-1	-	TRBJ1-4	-	CASSPGSRVATNEKLFF	TGCGCCAGCAGCCCCGGTTCGCGGGTCGCAACTAATGAAAAACTGTTTTTT
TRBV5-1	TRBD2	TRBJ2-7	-	CASSLASGSSYEQYF	TGCGCCAGCAGCTTGGCCAGCGGGAGCTCCTACGAGCAGTACTTC
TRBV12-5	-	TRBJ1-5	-	CASGPNGTPNQPQHF	TGTGCTAGTGGGCCCAACGGGACACCCAATCAGCCCCAGCATTTT